The 25 T cell receptor beta chains reported below all come from one sample, sequenced in a study of CD8 T cells in ankylosing spondylitis. A single record per CDR3 protein comes from TCRdb applying MiXCR to the 5' RACE reads. The sample lists 230,000 or so distinct CDR3 sequences, over 15% occurring once. The sequenced sample consisted of blood, either unsorted or a sorted T cell fraction (not recorded which). All receptors derive from a male donor with ankylosing spondylitis or in good health (not recorded which).

In this sample, this clonotype turned up many times. The CDR3, as DNA: TGTGCCAGCAGACCGACACATTCCGGCGAGCAGTACTTC. Translated: CASRPTHSGEQYF. The genes are TRBV6-2 or TRBV6-3 and TRBJ2-7; D gene ambiguous. Germline V lookup: CDR1 MNHEY, CDR2 SVGEGT. This CDR3 has 13 amino acids. Trimming took off 6 bases at V and 6 bases at J, with 15 bases between the two ends.

The J gene is TRBJ2-7, the V gene TRBV29-1; 12 nucleotides align to TRBD2. Germline CDR1 and CDR2: SQVTM and ANQGSEA. The junction had 5 bases not matched to a gene; V was cut back by 7 bases and J by 4 bases. This CDR3 contains 13 residues. The DNA of the CDR3 is TGCAGCGGGTCACTAGCGGGAGGTTACGAGCAGTACTTC. Its protein product is CSGSLAGGYEQYF.

This clonotype was seen a few times. The rearrangement links TRBV19 to TRBJ2-1, with a possible D match to TRBD2 (6 bases). Germline V gene lookup returns CDR1 LNHDA and CDR2 SQIVND (reference sequence). V was shortened by 10 bases and J by 4 bases, with 23 bases between the two germline ends. This CDR3 contains 16 residues. Written as DNA, the CDR3 is TGTGCCACCTCGGATTTAGCGGAGTTAGCGTACAATGAGCAGTTCTTC. Translated, it gives CATSDLAELAYNEQFF. The whole variable domain, filled in from reference TRBV19 and TRBJ2-1, reads DGGITQSPKYLFRKEGQNVTLSCEQNLNHDAMYWYRQDPGQGLRLIYYSQIVNDFQKGDIAEGYSVSREKKESFPLTVTSAQKNPTAFYLCATSDLAELAYNEQFFGPGTRLTVL.

There are a few counts of this clonotype. The chain carries TRBV29-1 and TRBJ2-2; D might be TRBD1 (6 bases). Germline CDR1 reads SQVTM; CDR2 reads ANQGSEA. The CDR3 length is 13 residues. Trimming cost V 7 bases and J 3 bases, with 12 bases left between them. This CDR3 is CSAQGLHTGELFF. CDR3 nucleotide sequence: TGCAGCGCCCAGGGGCTACACACCGGGGAGCTGTTTTTT.

This chain links TRBV5-1 with TRBJ1-1, with D unresolved. Per the germline V gene, CDR1 is SGHRS and CDR2 is YFSETQ. The V and J ends lost 0 bases and 6 bases respectively, with 9 bases between them. The CDR3 totals 13 residues. CDR3 in DNA: TGCGCCAGCAGCTTGGAGATAGGAGCTGAAGCTTTCTTT. Translated: CASSLEIGAEAFF.

V gene TRBV29-1 combines with J gene TRBJ2-1; weak D call: TRBD2 (6 bases). Germline values: CDR1 SQVTM, CDR2 ANQGSEA. The CDR3 length is 13 residues. V dropped 6 bases and J dropped 7 bases, with 16 bases sitting between them. The CDR3 region is CSVGPGTGNEQFF. As DNA, the CDR3 is TGCAGCGTCGGACCCGGGACTGGAAATGAGCAGTTCTTC.

This chain connects TRBV6-1 to TRBJ1-5; D is uncertain. V dropped 6 bases and J dropped 0 bases, with 6 bases sitting between them. Per germline, CDR1 MNHNS and CDR2 SASEGT. CDR3 length: 13 amino acids. The CDR3 loop reads CASSSHSNQPQHF. The CDR3 coding sequence is TGTGCCAGCAGCTCTCATAGCAATCAGCCCCAGCATTTT.

This clonotype showed up just a few times. The DNA of the CDR3 is TGCAGTGCTAGAGATCCCCTAGCCTCCTACGAGCAGTACTTC. This sequence encodes CSARDPLASYEQYF. The genes are TRBV20-1 and TRBJ2-7; tentative D call: TRBD2 (5 bases). Germline V CDR1 and CDR2: DFQATT, SNEGSKA (reference sequence). V dropped 0 bases and J dropped 0 bases, with 9 bases sitting between them. This CDR3 has 14 amino acids.

The V gene is TRBV4-1, the J gene TRBJ2-7; D is unresolved. Per the germline V gene, CDR1 is MGHRA and CDR2 is YSYEKL. The CDR3 consists of 12 residues. Trimming took 1 base from V and 5 from J, leaving 6 bases between them. The DNA of the CDR3 is TGCGCCAGCAGCCAAGGGTGGCACGAGCAGTACTTC. Amino acids: CASSQGWHEQYF.

The chain has TRBV27 and TRBJ2-7; 11 bases are shared with TRBD2. The CDR3 spans 15 residues. Per germline, CDR1 MNHEY and CDR2 SMNVEV (reference sequence). Trimming cost V 6 bases and J 2 bases; bases outside gene matches: 6. This chain's CDR3 is CASRSGTSGPYEQYF. CDR3 nucleotides: TGTGCCAGCAGGTCCGGGACTAGCGGACCCTACGAGCAGTACTTC.

This clonotype was seen ten or more times. The chain couples TRBV4-3 to TRBJ2-2; D may be TRBD1 (6 bases). Trimming took 3 bases from V and 6 from J, leaving 8 bases between them. Germline lookup yields CDR1 LGHNA and CDR2 YSLEER. This CDR3 spans 13 amino acids. This chain's CDR3 is CASSQGAPGELFF. CDR3 bases: TGCGCCAGCAGCCAGGGGGCCCCCGGGGAGCTGTTTTTT.

This clonotype was seen a single time. As DNA, the CDR3 is TGCGCCAGCAGCTTGAGTCACGGGACCTACATACAAGAGACCCAGTACTTC. Translation: CASSLSHGTYIQETQYF. The V gene is TRBV5-1, the J gene TRBJ2-5; D tentatively fits TRBD1 or TRBD2 (5 bases each). There are 17 residues in the CDR3. Germline CDR1 reads SGHRS; CDR2 reads YFSETQ. V lost 1 base to trimming and J lost 2 bases, with 18 bases between them.

This clonotype occurred a few times. This rearrangement joins TRBV29-1 to TRBJ2-2; TRBD2 might be the D (6 bases). V lost 7 bases and J 3 bases, leaving 15 bases between the germline ends. This CDR3 has 14 residues. Germline lookup yields CDR1 SQVTM and CDR2 ANQGSEA. The DNA for the CDR3 is TGCAGCGCCACACACCGGGACTACACCGGGGAGCTGTTTTTT. This codes for CSATHRDYTGELFF.

The chain links TRBV29-1 to TRBJ2-1; no clear D gene. There are 18 residues in the CDR3. Germline CDR1 SQVTM, CDR2 ANQGSEA. The ends were cut back, 2 bases at V and 8 bases at J, with 28 bases in the middle. The CDR3 nucleotides read TGCAGCGTTGAACGGGCGTCGAGCTCACTTTGGGCAGGCCATGAGCAGTTCTTC. This gives the protein CSVERASSSLWAGHEQFF.

The sample holds a few counts of this clonotype. J is TRBJ1-4 and V is TRBV9; 7 bases are a match to TRBD1. Germline loops: CDR1 SGDLS, CDR2 YYNGEE. J gave up 0 bases and V 0 bases, and 2 bases lay outside the gene matches. The CDR3 is 16 amino acids. For the CDR3, the DNA is TGTGCCAGCAGCGTAGGGGACAGTGCAACTAATGAAAAACTGTTTTTT. Translation: CASSVGDSATNEKLFF.

This clonotype was counted only a few times. The rearrangement uses TRBV4-2 and TRBJ2-7, with D possibly called TRBD1 or TRBD2 (5 bases each). Germline-derived CDR1 and CDR2 are LGHNA and YNFKEQ. CDR3 length: 15 residues. The V gene lost 1 base and the J gene lost 1 base, with 11 bases spanning the gap. This chain's CDR3 is CASSQVLGPSYEQYF. CDR3 bases: TGTGCCAGCAGCCAAGTCCTGGGACCTTCCTACGAGCAGTACTTC.

The genes are TRBV5-1 and TRBJ2-5; 7 positions agree with TRBD2. Per germline, CDR1 SGHRS and CDR2 YFSETQ. The CDR3 spans 14 residues. V lost 1 base, J lost 1 base, and 1 base stayed unmatched. The CDR3 coding sequence is TGCGCCAGCAGCTTGTGGGAGGGCCAAGAGACCCAGTACTTC. Its protein product is CASSLWEGQETQYF.

This clonotype was recorded a few times. The chain employs TRBV5-6 and TRBJ2-3; 7 bases map to TRBD1. Trimming removed 0 bases from V and 6 bases from J; junction bases left unmatched: 4. The CDR3 loop spans 14 amino acids. Germline CDR1 is SGHDT and CDR2 is YYEEEE. The CDR3 nucleotides read TGTGCCAGCAGCTTGGAACAGGGGTGGGATACGCAGTATTTT. This translates into CASSLEQGWDTQYF.

This clonotype was detected a few times. The chain couples TRBV20-1 to TRBJ2-7; 10 bases align to TRBD1. Germline V gives CDR1 DFQATT, CDR2 SNEGSKA (reference sequence). This CDR3 has 13 amino acids. Trimming cost V 5 bases and J 4 bases; bases outside gene matches: 5. The CDR3 here is CSASDRGKYEQYF. The DNA for the CDR3 is TGCAGTGCTTCGGACAGGGGGAAGTACGAGCAGTACTTC.

The chain joins TRBV6-1 to TRBJ2-7, with 7 bases aligning to TRBD2. V shed 3 bases and J 3 bases; nucleotides not matched to a gene: 5. CDR3 length equals 14 residues. Germline-derived CDR1 and CDR2 are MNHNS and SASEGT. CDR3 region: CASSETRDYYEQYF. The CDR3 DNA sequence: TGTGCCAGCAGTGAGACTAGGGACTACTACGAGCAGTACTTC.

This clonotype was found many times. The gene calls are TRBV12-3 or TRBV12-4 and TRBJ2-2; D is unresolved. This CDR3 region has 15 residues. V was cut by 7 bases and J by 0 bases, with 12 bases left in between. CDR3 nucleotides: TGTGCCAGCACCCCACACCTGACGAACACCGGGGAGCTGTTTTTT. Translation gives CASTPHLTNTGELFF.

This clonotype has more than one count but fewer than ten. The chain has TRBV24-1 and TRBJ2-3, with no clear D. Trimming removed 6 bases at V and 2 bases at J, with 8 bases between. This CDR3 is 13 amino acids long. Per germline, CDR1 KGHDR and CDR2 SFDVKD. CDR3 nucleotides: TGTGCCACCAGTTCTGCGGACACAGATACGCAGTATTTT. Translation: CATSSADTDTQYF.

The chain recombines TRBV6-2 or TRBV6-3 with TRBJ2-7; 8 nucleotides line up with TRBD1. V was pared by 5 bases and J by 6 bases, with 6 bases of the junction left unmatched. The CDR3 length is 13 residues. The germline V gene encodes CDR1 MNHEY and CDR2 SVGEGT. The CDR3 sequence is CASSLGQATEQYF. Written as DNA, the CDR3 is TGTGCCAGCAGTCTGGGACAGGCGACCGAGCAGTACTTC.

This clonotype has more than one count but fewer than ten. The CDR3 DNA reads TGTGCCAGCAACTCGGGACTAGCGGGAGTTAATGAGCAGTTCTTC. Residues: CASNSGLAGVNEQFF. The chain couples TRBV2 to TRBJ2-1, with 14 bases lining up with TRBD2. CDR3 size: 15 residues. Germline CDR1 and CDR2: SNHLY and FYNNEI. With V trimmed by 7 bases and J by 7 bases, 6 bases remained unmatched.

Only a few counts were recorded for this clonotype. This chain links TRBV18 with TRBJ2-3, with D tentatively TRBD1 (6 bases). The length of the CDR3 is 15 residues. Germline CDR1 KGHSH, CDR2 LQKENI. Trimming took off 3 bases at V and 2 bases at J, with 12 bases between the two ends. CDR3 nucleotide sequence: TGTGCCAGCTCACCTCCGGACAGAAACACAGATACGCAGTATTTT. Encoded protein: CASSPPDRNTDTQYF.